Below are 19 T cell receptor beta chains sequenced from a single sample in a study of cytomegalovirus exposure and HLA in healthy donors. PCR amplification relied on 60 Vbeta primers (plus 13 Jbeta primers). Assay used: immunoSEQ multiplex PCR; TCRdb lists only in-frame clones, some missing. There are roughly 110,000 clones in the sample; around 80% occur only once, and roughly 2.7% lies in the top ten. The sample was PBMCs. Source of these receptors: a young man in good health and CMV-seropositive.

To note about this clone: Distinct nucleotide sequences in the sample also encode this CDR3. This chain uses TRBV19 with TRBJ1-5; D unclear. Germline V gene lookup returns CDR1 LNHDA and CDR2 SQIVND (reference sequence). Trimming stripped 6 bases from V and 0 bases from J, with 12 bases between. This CDR3 region has 15 residues. The CDR3 spells CASSISVYSNQPQHF. The CDR3, as DNA: TGTGCCAGTAGCATATCGGTTTATAGCAATCAGCCCCAGCATTTT.

In its sample, this clone was seen a few times. The chain recombines TRBV30 with TRBJ2-5; 12 bases line up with TRBD1. The CDR3 length is 14 residues. Germline-derived CDR1 and CDR2 are GTSNPN and SVGIG (reference sequence). V shed 0 bases and J 6 bases; nucleotides not matched to a gene: 2. Here the CDR3 DNA reads TGTGCCTGGAGTGTGGGACAGGGGGCGAAGACCCAGTACTTC. This codes for CAWSVGQGAKTQYF.

V gene TRBV18 combines with J gene TRBJ1-1; D may be TRBD1 (5 bases). CDR1 is KGHSH, CDR2 LQKENI, per germline. This CDR3 is built from 15 residues. V lost 0 bases to trimming and J lost 5 bases, with 13 bases between them. The CDR3 loop is CASSPPGTGETEAFF. The DNA of the CDR3 is TGTGCCAGCTCACCACCCGGAACGGGGGAAACTGAAGCTTTCTTT.

V usage is TRBV19 and J usage is TRBJ1-4; 8 bases are a match to TRBD1. Germline assignment: CDR1 LNHDA and CDR2 SQIVND (reference sequence). V lost 3 bases to trimming and J lost 8 bases; unmatched junction nucleotides: 5. This CDR3 is 14 amino acids long. The CDR3 bases are TGTGCCAGTAGTATTGGACAGGGAGACGAAAAACTGTTTTTT. It is translated as CASSIGQGDEKLFF.

V is TRBV30 and J is TRBJ2-3; 9 positions match TRBD2. Germline-derived CDR1 and CDR2 are GTSNPN and SVGIG (reference sequence). CDR3 size: 13 residues. Trimming at V came to 4 bases and at J to 5 bases, leaving 4 bases not matched to a gene. The CDR3 DNA is TGTGCCTGGACCTCTAGCGGGGTAGATACGCAGTATTTT. Its translation is CAWTSSGVDTQYF.

V usage is TRBV29-1 and J usage is TRBJ1-2; D call uncertain. Per the germline V gene, CDR1 is SQVTM and CDR2 is ANQGSEA. CDR3 length: 14 residues. V was pared by 7 bases and J by 4 bases, with 19 bases between. This CDR3 reads CSALEQVFGYGYTF. The CDR3 DNA is TGCAGCGCCCTTGAGCAGGTCTTCGGCTATGGCTACACCTTC.

This chain joins TRBV12-5 and TRBJ2-3; TRBD2 agrees at 7 bases. The CDR3 loop spans 16 amino acids. Germline V gene lookup returns CDR1 LGHNT and CDR2 FRNRAP. V shed 2 bases and J 2 bases; nucleotides not matched to a gene: 7. The CDR3 DNA sequence: TGTGCTAGTGGTTTGAACTCGGGAGGTCTCACAGATACGCAGTATTTT. Its translation: CASGLNSGGLTDTQYF. Supplemented by reference TRBV12-5 and TRBJ2-3, the full variable domain reads DARVTQTPRHKVTEMGQEVTMRCQPILGHNTVFWYRQTMMQGLELLAYFRNRAPLDDSGMPKDRFSAEMPDATLATLKIQPSEPRDSAVYFCASGLNSGGLTDTQYFGPGTRLTVL.

The chain joins TRBV5-1 to TRBJ2-7; D is unresolved. V was pared by 2 bases and J by 6 bases, with 12 bases between. Germline V CDR1 and CDR2: SGHRS, YFSETQ. The CDR3 consists of 13 residues. For the CDR3, the DNA is TGCGCCAGCAGCTTTTTGGTTACTTCCGAGCAGTACTTC. Its translation is CASSFLVTSEQYF. The entire variable domain, with the rest obtained from reference TRBV5-1 and TRBJ2-7, is as follows: KAGVTQTPRYLIKTRGQQVTLSCSPISGHRSVSWYQQTPGQGLQFLFEYFSETQRNKGNFPGRFSGRQFSNSRSEMNVSTLELGDSALYLCASSFLVTSEQYFGPGTRLTVT.

This rearrangement joins TRBV5-7 to TRBJ1-2; a weak D match, TRBD1 (5 bases). TRBV5-7 is recorded as an ORF, its role being uncertain. The CDR3 sequence is 15 residues long. V lost 0 bases and J 5 bases, leaving 14 bases between the germline ends. The CDR3: CASSLGREEPYGYTF. For the CDR3, the DNA is TGTGCCAGCAGCTTGGGCAGGGAAGAACCTTATGGCTACACCTTC.

The chain links TRBV30 to TRBJ2-1; 11 bases are a match to TRBD2. V dropped 1 base and J dropped 5; count of bases not matched to a gene: 10. The CDR3 consists of 17 residues. CDR1 is GTSNPN and CDR2 is SVGIG in the germline V gene (reference sequence). Here the CDR3 reads CAWSAASGGSNHNEQFF. For the CDR3, the DNA is TGTGCCTGGAGTGCAGCTAGCGGGGGGTCCAACCACAATGAGCAGTTCTTC.

This rearrangement joins TRBV6-1 to TRBJ2-2, with 9 bases that match TRBD2. This CDR3 has 15 amino acids. Per the germline V gene, CDR1 is MNHNS and CDR2 is SASEGT. The V and J ends lost 3 bases and 5 bases, in that order; junction bases with no gene match: 4. The CDR3 region is CASSERGGRTGELFF. The DNA for the CDR3 is TGTGCCAGCAGTGAGCGGGGGGGCCGAACCGGGGAGCTGTTTTTT.

J is TRBJ2-1 and V is TRBV16, with 7 bases lining up with TRBD1. This CDR3 is built from 17 residues. V dropped 2 bases and J dropped 9; count of bases not matched to a gene: 16. Germline V gene data show CDR1 as KGHSY and CDR2 as FQNENV. Written as DNA, the CDR3 is TGTGCCAGCAGCCAAAGTAGACAGGGAAGGTCTGCAGGTGAGCAGTTCTTC. Translation: CASSQSRQGRSAGEQFF. Drawing the rest from reference TRBV16 and TRBJ2-1, the complete variable domain is GEEVAQTPKHLVRGEGQKAKLYCAPIKGHSYVFWYQQVLKNEFKFLISFQNENVFDETGMPKERFSAKCLPNSPCSLEIQATKLEDSAVYFCASSQSRQGRSAGEQFFGPGTRLTVL.

The rearrangement joins TRBV6-5 to TRBJ2-5, with 7 positions matching TRBD2. This CDR3 is built from 16 residues. With 0 bases clipped from V and 5 bases from J, the junction kept 9 bases outside the gene matches. Germline values: CDR1 MNHEY, CDR2 SVGAGI. The CDR3: CASSYSPSGPWETQYF. As DNA, the CDR3 is TGTGCCAGCAGTTACTCTCCTAGCGGCCCTTGGGAGACCCAGTACTTC.

The chain links TRBV18 to TRBJ1-2, with D tentatively TRBD1 (5 bases). This CDR3 comprises 17 residues. Germline lookup yields CDR1 KGHSH and CDR2 LQKENI. V lost 6 bases and J 5 bases, leaving 25 bases between the germline ends. The CDR3 nucleotides are TGTGCCAGCTCTCATACCGCGGGGCTTTTAAGGGCATATGGCTACACCTTC. This translates into CASSHTAGLLRAYGYTF.

The chain recombines TRBV7-9 with TRBJ2-5; 8 nucleotides line up with TRBD1. The CDR3 runs to 14 residues. V was clipped by 5 bases and J by 1 base; unmatched bases: 3. The germline CDR1 and CDR2 sequences are SEHNR and FQNEAQ (reference sequence). CDR3 in amino acids: CASSLGQVQETQYF. The CDR3 nucleotides read TGTGCCAGCAGCCTGGGACAGGTCCAAGAGACCCAGTACTTC.

The chain uses TRBV9 and TRBJ1-4; 7 nucleotides agree with TRBD1. In germline, CDR1 is SGDLS, CDR2 YYNGEE. V trimming: 3 bases; J trimming: 1 base; junction bases outside the gene matches: 3. CDR3 length equals 15 residues. The chain's CDR3 is CASSGRQGTNEKLFF. The CDR3 region has the DNA TGTGCCAGCAGCGGACGACAGGGAACTAATGAAAAACTGTTTTTT.

In nucleotides, the CDR3 is TGCGCCAGCAGCTGGCAGGGGCAGGACACTGAAGCTTTCTTT. Its protein is CASSWQGQDTEAFF. The genes are TRBV5-1 and TRBJ1-1; D might be TRBD1 (6 bases). V was clipped by 3 bases and J by 3 bases, with 12 bases between them. This CDR3 spans 14 amino acids. Germline V lookup: CDR1 SGHRS, CDR2 YFSETQ. Based on the CDR3 plus reference TRBV5-1 and TRBJ1-1, the full variable domain is KAGVTQTPRYLIKTRGQQVTLSCSPISGHRSVSWYQQTPGQGLQFLFEYFSETQRNKGNFPGRFSGRQFSNSRSEMNVSTLELGDSALYLCASSWQGQDTEAFFGQGTRLTVV.

The V and J genes are TRBV11-3 and TRBJ2-3; weak D call: TRBD1 (5 bases). Germline-derived CDR1 and CDR2 are SGHNT and YENEEA. CDR3 length: 12 amino acids. The V gene lost 6 bases and the J gene lost 5 bases, with 9 bases spanning the gap. Written as DNA, the CDR3 is TGTGCCAGCAGAGTTCAGGGAGATACGCAGTATTTT. It yields the protein CASRVQGDTQYF.

V usage is TRBV7-2 and J usage is TRBJ1-6, with TRBD1 matching 9 bases. The CDR3 sequence is 15 residues long. V trimming: 6 bases; J trimming: 8 bases; junction bases outside the gene matches: 8. Looked up from germline, CDR1 is SGHTA and CDR2 is FQGNSA. Written as DNA, the CDR3 is TGTGCCAGCAGGGATTGGACAGGGGAATATTCACCCCTCCACTTT. Amino acids: CASRDWTGEYSPLHF.